The rows below give T cell receptor beta chains drawn from one sample of a study of shared clonotypes between healthy human individuals. Clones were sequenced by immunoSEQ multiplex PCR, and TCRdb holds only the in-frame ones, with some missing. The table lists around 1,900,000 clones, 90% to 95% of them singletons. Material for sequencing was naive CD8+ T cells from PBMCs. All receptors derive from a man younger than 35 in good health. Some clones in this sample may be carry-over from other donors' samples. CDR3s include the opening cysteine and the closing phenylalanine or tryptophan. Each record gives: D gene, V gene, clone size, J gene, CDR3 DNA, CDR3 protein. The D gene is left open where the match is weak. Clone sizes are given selectively: once, few, many, or a class where the clone is expanded.

d_gene: TRBD2; v_gene: TRBV4-1; abundance: .; j_gene: TRBJ2-1; CDR3nt: TGCGCCAGCAGCCAAGAAGCCAGCGGGAGGGCCAATGAGCAGTTCTTC; CDR3aa: CASSQEASGRANEQFF
d_gene: .; v_gene: TRBV6-1; abundance: .; j_gene: TRBJ1-2; CDR3nt: TGTGCCAGCAGTGAAAATTTGGGTGGCTACACCTTC; CDR3aa: CASSENLGGYTF
d_gene: .; v_gene: TRBV28; abundance: once; j_gene: TRBJ2-1; CDR3nt: TGTGCCAGCAGTTTAAAATTGGCCATGACAGCCCACAATGAGCAGTTCTTC; CDR3aa: CASSLKLAMTAHNEQFF
d_gene: .; v_gene: TRBV19; abundance: .; j_gene: TRBJ1-2; CDR3nt: TGTGCCAGTAGTATAGACCCACCGACCGCCGCTAACTATGGCTACACCTTC; CDR3aa: CASSIDPPTAANYGYTF
d_gene: .; v_gene: TRBV6-1; abundance: .; j_gene: TRBJ1-1; CDR3nt: TGTGCCAGCAGGAACAGGGAGATGAACACTGAAGCTTTCTTT; CDR3aa: CASRNREMNTEAFF
d_gene: .; v_gene: TRBV7-7; abundance: .; j_gene: TRBJ1-3; CDR3nt: TGTGCCACCTCAAGGGGAAACACCATATATTTT; CDR3aa: CATSRGNTIYF
d_gene: .; v_gene: TRBV27; abundance: once; j_gene: TRBJ2-7; CDR3nt: TGTGCCAGCAGTCCCAGACCCTTATCCTACGAGCAGTACTTC; CDR3aa: CASSPRPLSYEQYF
d_gene: .; v_gene: TRBV11-3; abundance: .; j_gene: TRBJ2-7; CDR3nt: TGTGCCAGCAGCTCGTCGATCGGGACATACGAGCAGTACTTC; CDR3aa: CASSSSIGTYEQYF
d_gene: .; v_gene: TRBV9; abundance: .; j_gene: TRBJ1-5; CDR3nt: TGTGCCAGCAGCCCCGGACGGAGCAATCAGCCCCAGCATTTT; CDR3aa: CASSPGRSNQPQHF
d_gene: .; v_gene: TRBV4-1; abundance: .; j_gene: TRBJ2-1; CDR3nt: TGCGCCAGCAGCCCAGGGCTCAGGTTGTACAATGAGCAGTTCTTC; CDR3aa: CASSPGLRLYNEQFF
d_gene: .; v_gene: TRBV27; abundance: .; j_gene: TRBJ2-7; CDR3nt: TGTGCCAGCAGGAGGACGCCGGTTGGTTACGAGCAGTACTTC; CDR3aa: CASRRTPVGYEQYF
d_gene: TRBD2; v_gene: TRBV19; abundance: .; j_gene: TRBJ2-1; CDR3nt: TGTGCCAGTATCACTTCCCCGGGAGGTCTCTACAATGAGCAGTTCTTC; CDR3aa: CASITSPGGLYNEQFF
d_gene: TRBD2; v_gene: TRBV29-1; abundance: .; j_gene: TRBJ2-7; CDR3nt: TGCAGCGTGGGGGAGGGTTACGAGCAGTACTTC; CDR3aa: CSVGEGYEQYF
d_gene: .; v_gene: TRBV19; abundance: .; j_gene: TRBJ1-1; CDR3nt: TGTGCCAGTACGAGGGGCAACACTGAAGCTTTCTTT; CDR3aa: CASTRGNTEAFF
d_gene: .; v_gene: TRBV6-5; abundance: .; j_gene: TRBJ1-5; CDR3nt: TGTGCCAGCAGTTACTCTTCAGGGTATCAGCCCCAGCATTTT; CDR3aa: CASSYSSGYQPQHF
d_gene: TRBD1; v_gene: TRBV19; abundance: .; j_gene: TRBJ2-7; CDR3nt: TGTGCCAGTAGTCCGGGACAGAGGTACGAGCAGTACTTC; CDR3aa: CASSPGQRYEQYF
d_gene: .; v_gene: TRBV6-5; abundance: .; j_gene: TRBJ2-1; CDR3nt: TGTGCCAGCAGTTACCAACCGATTGGGCCGCAGTTCTTC; CDR3aa: CASSYQPIGPQFF
d_gene: .; v_gene: TRBV30; abundance: .; j_gene: TRBJ1-1; CDR3nt: TGTGCCTGGAGTGTACTAGCCGGGGGCACTGAAGCTTTCTTT; CDR3aa: CAWSVLAGGTEAFF
d_gene: TRBD2; v_gene: TRBV10-3; abundance: .; j_gene: TRBJ2-3; CDR3nt: TGTGCCATCAGTGGGTCTGCTAGCGGGAGTCTCTGGGCAGATACGCAGTATTTT; CDR3aa: CAISGSASGSLWADTQYF
d_gene: .; v_gene: TRBV27; abundance: .; j_gene: TRBJ1-1; CDR3nt: TGTGCCAGCAGTCCCTACGGTTTACACGCTGAAGCTTTCTTT; CDR3aa: CASSPYGLHAEAFF
d_gene: TRBD1; v_gene: TRBV11-2; abundance: .; j_gene: TRBJ2-2; CDR3nt: TGTGCCAGCAGCCCGCGAAGGGACAGGGAGGCCGGGGAGCTGTTTTTT; CDR3aa: CASSPRRDREAGELFF